The entry below describes one T cell receptor (beta chain). As yet, its antigen is unknown. Positively selected for CCR7, the CD45RO-negative cells used as naive CD8 cells excluded terminally differentiated effector memory CD45RA+ cells. This sample is part of a study of shared clonotypes between healthy human individuals. Regarding the study as a whole: Represented diversity, genetic and exposure-history alike, was limited by few donors.

CDR1 and CDR2 (germline): PRHDT, FYEKMQ (reference sequence). The CDR3 runs to 19 residues. The V and J ends lost 5 bases and 3 bases, in that order; junction bases with no gene match: 11. Sequenced by immunoSEQ multiplex PCR; TCRdb stores in-frame clones only, minus some. This sample has roughly 570,000 clones, with roughly 98% found just once. Source material: naive CD8+ T cells sorted from blood. The receptor comes from a man under 40 in good health. The chain uses TRBV13 and TRBJ2-6, with TRBD1 matching over 12 bases. The CDR3 coding sequence is TGTGCCAGCAGCCTTACTACCGGGACAGGGGGCTTTGGGGCCAACGTCCTGACTTTC. Translation gives CASSLTTGTGGFGANVLTF.